This entry describes one T cell receptor (beta chain). CDR3 length equals 14 residues. CDR1 MNHEY and CDR2 SMNVEV come from the germline V gene (reference sequence). J gave up 5 bases and V 5 bases, and 6 bases lay outside the gene matches. The data belong to a study of T cell changes during pregnancy in multiple sclerosis. TCRdb's copy holds only in-frame clones and misses some; the assay was immunoSEQ multiplex PCR. Of fewer than 40,000 clones listed, roughly nine tenths are singletons. The gene calls are TRBV27 and TRBJ2-7, with 10 positions matching TRBD1. The source was CD8+ T cells from peripheral blood mononuclear cells, collected in the first trimester of pregnancy. The source of this sequence is a female donor with multiple sclerosis, enrolled in a pregnancy study. The CDR3, as DNA: TGTGCCAGCAGTATCTTCGGGACAGGGGACGAGCAGTACTTC. It is translated as CASSIFGTGDEQYF.